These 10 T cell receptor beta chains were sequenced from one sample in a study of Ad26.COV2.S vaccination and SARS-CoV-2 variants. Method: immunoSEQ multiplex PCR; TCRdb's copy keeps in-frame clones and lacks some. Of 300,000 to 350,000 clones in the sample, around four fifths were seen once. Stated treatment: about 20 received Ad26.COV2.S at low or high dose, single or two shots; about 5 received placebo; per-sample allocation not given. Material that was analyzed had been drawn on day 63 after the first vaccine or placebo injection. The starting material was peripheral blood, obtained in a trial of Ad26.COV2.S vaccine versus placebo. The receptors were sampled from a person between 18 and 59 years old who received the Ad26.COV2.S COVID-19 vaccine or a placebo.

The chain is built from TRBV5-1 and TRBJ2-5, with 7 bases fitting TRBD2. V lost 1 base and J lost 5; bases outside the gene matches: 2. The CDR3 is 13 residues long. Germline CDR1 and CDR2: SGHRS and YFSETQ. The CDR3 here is CASSLRGDETQYF. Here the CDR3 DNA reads TGCGCCAGCAGCTTGCGGGGGGATGAGACCCAGTACTTC.

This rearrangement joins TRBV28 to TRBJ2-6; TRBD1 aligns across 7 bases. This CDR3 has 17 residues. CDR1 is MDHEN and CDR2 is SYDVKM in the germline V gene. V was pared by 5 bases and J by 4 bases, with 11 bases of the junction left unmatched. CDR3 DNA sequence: TGTGCCAGCAGTCCGAGACAGGGAGTAACCGGGGCCAACGTCCTGACTTTC. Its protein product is CASSPRQGVTGANVLTF.

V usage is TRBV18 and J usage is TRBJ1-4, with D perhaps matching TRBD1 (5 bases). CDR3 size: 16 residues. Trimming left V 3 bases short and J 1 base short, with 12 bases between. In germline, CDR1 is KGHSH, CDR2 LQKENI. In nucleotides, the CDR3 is TGTGCCAGCTCACCCAGGGACCTTAGAACTAATGAAAAACTGTTTTTT. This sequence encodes CASSPRDLRTNEKLFF.

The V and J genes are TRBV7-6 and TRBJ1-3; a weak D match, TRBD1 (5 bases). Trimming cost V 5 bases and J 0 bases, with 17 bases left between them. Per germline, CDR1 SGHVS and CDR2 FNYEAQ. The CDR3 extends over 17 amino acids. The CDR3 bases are TGTGCCAGCAGCCCCTCCGCACAGGTGTCCTCTGGAAACACCATATATTTT. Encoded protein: CASSPSAQVSSGNTIYF.

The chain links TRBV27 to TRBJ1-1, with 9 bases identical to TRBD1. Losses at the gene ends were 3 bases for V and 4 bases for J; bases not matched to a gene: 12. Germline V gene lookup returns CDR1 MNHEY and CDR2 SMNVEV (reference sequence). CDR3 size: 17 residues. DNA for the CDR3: TGTGCCAGCAGTTTCACAGGGGGCGCTTACCCAAGCACTGAAGCTTTCTTT. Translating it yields CASSFTGGAYPSTEAFF.

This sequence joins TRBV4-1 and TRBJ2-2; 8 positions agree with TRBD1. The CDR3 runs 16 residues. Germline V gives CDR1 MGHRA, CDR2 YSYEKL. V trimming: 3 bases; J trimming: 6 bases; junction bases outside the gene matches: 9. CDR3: CASSQATRGLAGELFF. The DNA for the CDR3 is TGCGCCAGCAGCCAGGCGACCAGGGGGCTGGCCGGGGAGCTGTTTTTT.

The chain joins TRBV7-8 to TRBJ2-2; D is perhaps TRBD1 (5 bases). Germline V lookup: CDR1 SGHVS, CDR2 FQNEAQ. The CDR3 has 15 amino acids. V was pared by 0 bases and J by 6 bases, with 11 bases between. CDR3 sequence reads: CASSLARTPSGELFF. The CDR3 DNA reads TGTGCCAGCAGCTTAGCGCGGACACCTTCCGGGGAGCTGTTTTTT.

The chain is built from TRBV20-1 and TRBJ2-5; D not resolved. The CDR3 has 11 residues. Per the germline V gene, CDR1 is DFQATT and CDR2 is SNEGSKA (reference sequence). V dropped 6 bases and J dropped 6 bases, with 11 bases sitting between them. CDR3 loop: CSADQAQTQYF. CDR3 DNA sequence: TGCAGTGCCGACCAGGCCCAGACCCAGTACTTC.

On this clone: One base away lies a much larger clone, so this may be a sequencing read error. CDR3 in DNA: TGTGCCAGCAGTCCAGGGGCCCCGAACACCGGGGAGCTGTTTTTT. Its translation is CASSPGAPNTGELFF. The chain combines TRBV27 with TRBJ2-2; a weak D match, TRBD1 (6 bases). Germline V gene data show CDR1 as MNHEY and CDR2 as SMNVEV (reference sequence). V was cut by 5 bases and J by 0 bases, with 10 bases left in between. The CDR3 has 15 amino acids.

CDR3 bases: TGTGCCAGCAGCTTAGGCCTCGGGCTAGCGGGGGAGTACGAGCAGTACTTC. Protein: CASSLGLGLAGEYEQYF. The chain links TRBV13 to TRBJ2-7; 10 nucleotides line up with TRBD2. V lost 0 bases to trimming and J lost 4 bases; unmatched junction nucleotides: 9. CDR3 length equals 17 residues. CDR1 PRHDT and CDR2 FYEKMQ come from the germline V gene (reference sequence).